This TCR beta chain stems from a study of shared clonotypes between healthy human individuals. The CDR3 length is 13 residues. Per germline, CDR1 SGHTA and CDR2 FQGNSA. The V and J ends lost 4 bases and 5 bases respectively, with 11 bases between them. Each donor was a Caucasian adult residing in Nashville, Tennessee. Sequenced by immunoSEQ multiplex PCR; TCRdb stores in-frame clones only, minus some. The table records 2 million to 3 million clones, more than 85% of them present only once. This chain uses TRBV7-2 with TRBJ2-5; D may correspond to TRBD1 or TRBD2 (5 bases each). Sequenced material: naive CD4+ T cells from PBMCs. Subset in this sample: CD45RA+ positively selected. This clonotype was obtained from a man aged 18-30 years in good health. Some clones in this sample may be carry-over from other donors' samples. As DNA, the CDR3 is TGTGCCAGCAGCTCCGGGACGGGGGAGACCCAGTACTTC. Protein product: CASSSGTGETQYF.